This TCR beta chain was sequenced during a study of blood T cell repertoires in COVID-19. Study as a whole: Researchers got acute and convalescent COVID-19 samples from the United States, Italy and Spain.

The data were produced by immunoSEQ multiplex PCR, yet TCRdb's version contains in-frame clones alone and is incomplete. The sample lists about 210,000 clones; around 84% were seen once. The V and J ends lost 6 bases and 1 base respectively, with 10 bases between them. CDR3 length: 14 amino acids. The germline CDR1 and CDR2 sequences are MDHEN and SYDVKM. In this sample, this clone turned up a few times. Material for sequencing was peripheral blood. This receptor was obtained from a man aged 50-60 years with active or convalescent COVID-19. The chain recombines TRBV28 with TRBJ1-5; unclear D gene. CDR3 loop: CASSPPLSNQPQHF. CDR3 bases: TGTGCCAGCAGCCCCCCCCTGAGCAATCAGCCCCAGCATTTT.